This T cell receptor beta chain was sequenced for a study of T cells in Graves' hyperthyroidism and ophthalmopathy. The junction had 16 bases not matched to a gene; V was cut back by 0 bases and J by 5 bases. The CDR3 length is 20 residues. CDR1 and CDR2 from the germline V gene are ENHRY and SYGVKD. TCR beta CDR3 regions were amplified from RNA transcripts. First-round RT-PCR of the TCR CDR3 relied on the HTBI primer set. TCRdb independently ran MiXCR on the multiplex PCR reads; one entry per CDR3 protein. The sample has a few hundred thousand distinct CDR3 sequences; approximately 15% are singletons. This clonotype appeared many times.

This sequence joins TRBV10-3 and TRBJ2-1; 10 nucleotides agree with TRBD2. The source of this sequence is a woman between 35 and 50 years old with Graves' hyperthyroidism that later progressed to Graves' ophthalmopathy. Sample: blood. The CDR3, as DNA: TGTGCCATCAGTGAGTCGATCTTCGCTAGCGGGAGTCGTAGCGACAATGAGCAGTTCTTC. Its translation is CAISESIFASGSRSDNEQFF.